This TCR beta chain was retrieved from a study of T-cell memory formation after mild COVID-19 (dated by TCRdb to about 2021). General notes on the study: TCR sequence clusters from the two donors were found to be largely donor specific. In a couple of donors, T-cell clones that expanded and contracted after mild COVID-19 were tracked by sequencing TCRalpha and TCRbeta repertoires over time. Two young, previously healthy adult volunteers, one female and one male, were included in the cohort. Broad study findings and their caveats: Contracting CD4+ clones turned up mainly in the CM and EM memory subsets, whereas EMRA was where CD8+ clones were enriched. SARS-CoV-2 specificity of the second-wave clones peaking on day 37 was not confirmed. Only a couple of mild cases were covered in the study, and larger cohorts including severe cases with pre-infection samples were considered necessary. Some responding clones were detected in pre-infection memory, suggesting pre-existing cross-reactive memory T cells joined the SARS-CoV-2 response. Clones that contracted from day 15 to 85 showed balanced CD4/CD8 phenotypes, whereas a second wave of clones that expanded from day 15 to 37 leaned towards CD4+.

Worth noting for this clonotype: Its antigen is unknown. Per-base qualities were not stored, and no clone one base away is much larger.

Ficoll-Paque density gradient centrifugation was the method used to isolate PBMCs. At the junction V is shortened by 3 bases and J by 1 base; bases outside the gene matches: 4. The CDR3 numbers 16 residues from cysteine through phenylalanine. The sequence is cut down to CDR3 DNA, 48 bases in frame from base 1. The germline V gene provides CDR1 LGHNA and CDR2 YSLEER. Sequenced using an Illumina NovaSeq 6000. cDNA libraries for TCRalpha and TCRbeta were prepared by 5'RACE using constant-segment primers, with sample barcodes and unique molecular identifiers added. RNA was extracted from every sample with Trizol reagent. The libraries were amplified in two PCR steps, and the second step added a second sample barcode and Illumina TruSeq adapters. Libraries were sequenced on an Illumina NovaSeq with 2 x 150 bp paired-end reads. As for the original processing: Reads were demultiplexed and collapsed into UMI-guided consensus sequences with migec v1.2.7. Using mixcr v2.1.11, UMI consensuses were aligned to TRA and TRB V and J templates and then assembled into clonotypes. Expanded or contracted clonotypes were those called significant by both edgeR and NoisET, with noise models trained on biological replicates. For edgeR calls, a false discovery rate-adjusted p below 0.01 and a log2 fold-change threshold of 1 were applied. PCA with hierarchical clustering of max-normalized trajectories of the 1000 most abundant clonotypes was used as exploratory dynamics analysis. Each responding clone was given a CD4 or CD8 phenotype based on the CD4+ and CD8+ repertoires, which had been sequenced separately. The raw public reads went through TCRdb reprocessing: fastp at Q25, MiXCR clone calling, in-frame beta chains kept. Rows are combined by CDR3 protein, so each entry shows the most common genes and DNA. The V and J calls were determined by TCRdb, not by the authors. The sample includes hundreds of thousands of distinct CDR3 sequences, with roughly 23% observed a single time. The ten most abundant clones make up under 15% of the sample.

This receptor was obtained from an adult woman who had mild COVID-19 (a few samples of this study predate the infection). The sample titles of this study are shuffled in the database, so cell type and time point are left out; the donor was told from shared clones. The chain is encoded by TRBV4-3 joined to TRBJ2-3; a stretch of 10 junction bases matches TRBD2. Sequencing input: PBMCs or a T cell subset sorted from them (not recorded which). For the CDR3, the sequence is CASSQLGTSGTDTQYF. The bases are TGCGCCAGCAGCCAGCTCGGGACTAGCGGCACAGATACGCAGTATTTT.